Listed here are 2 T cell receptor beta chains from one sample, sequenced in a study of siplizumab effects on memory and regulatory T cells. TCRdb's copy holds only in-frame clones and misses some; the assay was immunoSEQ multiplex PCR. The sample lists around 100,000 clones, around 90% occurring once. Sample: CD4+ T cells sorted from blood. The receptor set was obtained from a human donor in good health.

V is TRBV5-1 and J is TRBJ2-2, with TRBD2 as a possible D gene (6 bases). The germline V and J ends were trimmed by 3 bases and 12 bases, with 21 bases remaining between them. Germline loops: CDR1 SGHRS, CDR2 YFSETQ. CDR3 length: 15 residues. CDR3 in amino acids: CASSYLSGAGGQLFF. The CDR3 bases are TGCGCCAGCAGCTACCTATCGGGAGCTGGTGGGCAGCTGTTTTTT.

The CDR3 nucleotides are TGTGCCAGCAGTTTACGGACAGGGGGCTTTATTAATACGCAGTATTTT. It codes for CASSLRTGGFINTQYF. The rearrangement links TRBV27 to TRBJ2-3; the match to TRBD1 covers 11 bases. The CDR3 has 16 residues. Germline CDR1 reads MNHEY; CDR2 reads SMNVEV (reference sequence). V trimming: 2 bases; J trimming: 7 bases; junction bases outside the gene matches: 8.